The clone carrying this TCR beta chain was counted at least ten times. What it binds is unknown. This sample is part of a study of CD8 T cells in ankylosing spondylitis. Study observations and caveats: Previous work reported some of these motif variants in the synovial fluid and blood of reactive arthritis.

This CDR3 comprises 10 residues. The germline V gene encodes CDR1 DFQATT and CDR2 SNEGSKA (reference sequence). Trimming cost V 6 bases and J 7 bases, with 7 bases left between them. TCRdb independently ran MiXCR on the 5' RACE reads; one entry per CDR3 protein. The sample consists of 150,000 to 200,000 distinct CDR3 sequences, under 15% of them appearing once. Sequenced material: blood, either unsorted or a sorted T cell fraction (not recorded which). The TCR comes from a female donor with ankylosing spondylitis or in good health (not recorded which). The V call is TRBV20-1, the J call TRBJ2-1, with no clear D. CDR3 loop: CSAVSNEQFF. The CDR3 DNA reads as TGCAGTGCCGTATCGAATGAGCAGTTCTTC.